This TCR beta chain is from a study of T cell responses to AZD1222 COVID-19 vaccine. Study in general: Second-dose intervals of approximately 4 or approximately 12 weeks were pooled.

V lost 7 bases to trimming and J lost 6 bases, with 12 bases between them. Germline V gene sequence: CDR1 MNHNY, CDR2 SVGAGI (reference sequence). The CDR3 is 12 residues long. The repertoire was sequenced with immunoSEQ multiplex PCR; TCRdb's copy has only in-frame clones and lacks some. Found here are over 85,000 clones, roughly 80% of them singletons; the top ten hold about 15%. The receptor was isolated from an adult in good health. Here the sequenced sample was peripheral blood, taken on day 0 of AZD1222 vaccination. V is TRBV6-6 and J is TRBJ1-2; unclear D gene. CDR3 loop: CASTPSGDGYTF. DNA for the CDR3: TGTGCCAGCACCCCTTCTGGGGATGGCTACACCTTC.